One T cell receptor (beta chain) is described in this entry. Its antigen is undetermined. Libraries were prepared by immunoSEQ multiplex PCR; TCRdb keeps only in-frame clonotypes and omits some of them. Counted here are just over 14,000 clones, approximately 57% occurring once; the ten biggest clones make up 15% to 18%. The sample originates from a study of CD4+ T cells in melanoma. Germline V gene sequence: CDR1 PRHDT, CDR2 FYEKMQ (reference sequence). The CDR3 sequence is 14 residues long. V was shortened by 5 bases and J by 9 bases, with 17 bases between the two germline ends. General study findings and limits: In melanoma, neoantigen-specific CD4+ T cells reportedly differed in differentiation state. CD8+ T cell, macrophage and B cell function reportedly correlated with neoantigen-specific CD4+ T cells.

The rearrangement uses TRBV13 and TRBJ1-5; no reliable D call. The clonotype was recovered from a human donor with melanoma. Source material: cells from a culture (not recorded whether cultured in vitro). The CDR3 region has the DNA TGTGCCAGCAGCGCGAGACTGGGCGATCCGCCCCAGCATTTT. The encoded protein is CASSARLGDPPQHF.